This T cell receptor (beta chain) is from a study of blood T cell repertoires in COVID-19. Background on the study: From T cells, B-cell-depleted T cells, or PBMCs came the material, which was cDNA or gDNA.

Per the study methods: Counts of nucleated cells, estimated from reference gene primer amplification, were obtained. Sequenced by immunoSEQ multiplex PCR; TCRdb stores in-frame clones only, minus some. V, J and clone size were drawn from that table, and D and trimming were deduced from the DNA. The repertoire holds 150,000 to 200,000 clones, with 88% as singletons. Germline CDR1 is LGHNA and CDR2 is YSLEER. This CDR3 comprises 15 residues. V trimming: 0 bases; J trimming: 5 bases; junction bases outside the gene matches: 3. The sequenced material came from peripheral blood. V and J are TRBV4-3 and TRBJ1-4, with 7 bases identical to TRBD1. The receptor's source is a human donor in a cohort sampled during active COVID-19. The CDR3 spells CASSQDRGANEKLFF. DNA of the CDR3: TGCGCCAGCAGCCAAGACAGGGGGGCGAATGAAAAACTGTTTTTT.